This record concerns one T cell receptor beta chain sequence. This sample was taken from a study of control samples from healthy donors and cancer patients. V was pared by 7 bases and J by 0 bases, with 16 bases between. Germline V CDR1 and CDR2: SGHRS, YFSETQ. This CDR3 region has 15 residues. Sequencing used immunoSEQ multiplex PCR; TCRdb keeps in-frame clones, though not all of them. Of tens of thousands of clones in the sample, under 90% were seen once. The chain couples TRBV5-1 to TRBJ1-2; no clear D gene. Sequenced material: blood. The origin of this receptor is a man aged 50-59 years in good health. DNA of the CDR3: TGCGCCAGCGGCCACGTCCAAGGAGCTAACTATGGCTACACCTTC. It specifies CASGHVQGANYGYTF.